A selection of T cell receptor beta chains follows, all from one sample in a study of response to subunit inactivated influenza vaccine. One entry per CDR3 protein, called by TCRdb with MiXCR from the RT-PCR reads. Of some 160,000 distinct CDR3 sequences in the sample, 9.5% to 13% are singletons; the top ten hold 9.5% to 15%. The source material was non-naive T cells sorted from PBMCs, sampled 45 days after vaccination. The receptor source for this set is a man aged 50 or older who received an inactivated influenza vaccine. Each CDR3 is given with its conserved first and last residue. The D gene is left open where the match is weak. Clone size is stated in some rows and not others, as once, few, many or a class when expanded.

CDR3nt | CDR3aa | j_gene | d_gene | v_gene | abundance
TGTGCCAGCAGCTTAATAGTAGTCTGGGGTAAGGGGAAAACTGAAGCTTTCTTT | CASSLIVVWGKGKTEAFF | TRBJ1-1 | NA | TRBV11-1 | NA
TGTGCCAGCAGCCAAGAGGGAGACAGGGGGCCGAGGCGGTTCTTC | CASSQEGDRGPRRFF | TRBJ2-1 | TRBD1 | TRBV4-2 | many
TGTGCCAGCAGCCGGGACAGGAGCTATGGCTACACCTTC | CASSRDRSYGYTF | TRBJ1-2 | TRBD1 | TRBV12-3/TRBV12-4 | few
TGTGCCTGGAGTTCACAGGGGGCGTGGGAGCAGTACTTC | CAWSSQGAWEQYF | TRBJ2-7 | TRBD1 | TRBV30 | NA
TGTGCCAGCAGTTACCACAGGGGGGGAGAGACCCAGTACTTC | CASSYHRGGETQYF | TRBJ2-5 | NA | TRBV27 | few
TGTGCCAGCAGTGAACGGACAGGGCATGAACAGCCCCAGCATTTT | CASSERTGHEQPQHF | TRBJ1-5 | TRBD1 | TRBV6-1 | NA
TGCAGCGTTGCAGGCCGGCAGGGGAAGAACGAGCAGTACTTC | CSVAGRQGKNEQYF | TRBJ2-7 | NA | TRBV29-1 | NA
TGTGCCAGCAGTCAACCGGGACTAGGGAAGACCTACGAGCAGTACTTC | CASSQPGLGKTYEQYF | TRBJ2-7 | TRBD2 | TRBV6-1 | many
TGCAGTGCATGGGGACCGGGAGGGTCGTCGGGGGAGCTGTTTTTT | CSAWGPGGSSGELFF | TRBJ2-2 | TRBD2 | TRBV20-1 | few
TGTGCCATCAGTGAGCAGCGGGGTGCCTACAATGAGCAGTTCTTC | CAISEQRGAYNEQFF | TRBJ2-1 | TRBD2 | TRBV10-3 | many
TGTGCCAGTATCCTCGACAGGAACACTGAAGCTTTCTTT | CASILDRNTEAFF | TRBJ1-1 | NA | TRBV19 | few
TGCGCCAGCAGCAGTCGGACAGGGAGCTCCTACGAGCAGTACTTC | CASSSRTGSSYEQYF | TRBJ2-7 | TRBD1 | TRBV4-1 | many
TGTGCCAGCAGAGGACAGGGGGAGGCTGAAGCTTTCTTT | CASRGQGEAEAFF | TRBJ1-1 | TRBD1 | TRBV12-3/TRBV12-4 | many
TGTGCCAGCAGCCAAGTGGTTCCCGGGACACGAAACACCGGGGAGCTGTTTTTT | CASSQVVPGTRNTGELFF | TRBJ2-2 | NA | TRBV4-2 | NA
TGCAGTGCTCACCGGGACAGGGGGTTCAATGAGCAGTTCTTC | CSAHRDRGFNEQFF | TRBJ2-1 | TRBD1 | TRBV20-1 | NA
TGTGCCAGCAGCTTAGCCGCGGGAATAACCGGGGAGCTGTTTTTT | CASSLAAGITGELFF | TRBJ2-2 | NA | TRBV7-9 | many
TGTGCCTGGAGCGGACTTCAAGAGACCCAGTACTTC | CAWSGLQETQYF | TRBJ2-5 | NA | TRBV30 | NA
TGTGCCAGCAGTACCCCTCTCCTAGCGTCCAATTACAATGAGCAGTTCTTC | CASSTPLLASNYNEQFF | TRBJ2-1 | NA | TRBV28 | many
TGCAGTGCAGCTCGGACTAGCGGGGGGATCGGGGAGACCCAGTACTTC | CSAARTSGGIGETQYF | TRBJ2-5 | TRBD2 | TRBV20-1 | few
TGCGCCAGCAGCGCAGGGGTCTCCGCTAACTATGGCTACACCTTC | CASSAGVSANYGYTF | TRBJ1-2 | NA | TRBV5-1 | NA
TGCAGTGCGACAAGACGGGGGGGTCATTCACCCCTCCACTTT | CSATRRGGHSPLHF | TRBJ1-6 | NA | TRBV20-1 | few
TGTGCCAGCAGCTTCGCGGGGGCACCGGGACTAGCGGGGGTCCGCTCCTACAATGAGCAGTTCTTC | CASSFAGAPGLAGVRSYNEQFF | TRBJ2-1 | TRBD2 | TRBV11-1 | few
TGTGCCAGCAGCTCAACTTTCACAGATACGCAGTATTTT | CASSSTFTDTQYF | TRBJ2-3 | NA | TRBV9 | few
TGTGCCACCAGTGATTTGCAGGGCAGGGGGAACAATGAGCAGTTCTTC | CATSDLQGRGNNEQFF | TRBJ2-1 | TRBD1 | TRBV24-1 | NA
TGTGCCATCAGTACAGGGGATTCGACTTACGAGCAGTACTTC | CAISTGDSTYEQYF | TRBJ2-7 | TRBD1 | TRBV10-3 | NA
TGTGCCAGCAGCTCAACGACAGCCTACGAGCAGTACTTC | CASSSTTAYEQYF | TRBJ2-7 | NA | TRBV5-6 | medium-sized
TGTGCCAGCAGCTTAGGGTCGCGGGGTCCTAACTATGGCTACACCTTC | CASSLGSRGPNYGYTF | TRBJ1-2 | NA | TRBV11-2 | many
TGTGCCAGCACGGACAGACGAAACACCGGGGAGCTGTTTTTT | CASTDRRNTGELFF | TRBJ2-2 | NA | TRBV25-1 | NA
TGTGCCAGCAGCCCCCGGGACAGCGATACGGTAGAGCAGTTCTTC | CASSPRDSDTVEQFF | TRBJ2-1 | TRBD1 | TRBV7-2 | few
TGTGCCAGCAGTCAAGGACAGGTCAATCAGCCCCAGCATTTT | CASSQGQVNQPQHF | TRBJ1-5 | TRBD1 | TRBV28 | NA
TGCAGTGCGAAGGTGGGTCTCGATCAGCCCCAGCATTTT | CSAKVGLDQPQHF | TRBJ1-5 | NA | TRBV20-1 | many
TGTGCCAGCAGTGGGACCCCTGCTAACTATGGCTACACCTTC | CASSGTPANYGYTF | TRBJ1-2 | NA | TRBV6-1 | many
TGTGCCAGCCGGCGACTAGGGAACAATGAGCAGTTCTTC | CASRRLGNNEQFF | TRBJ2-1 | NA | TRBV6-6 | few
TGCAGTGCTAGGAATCTGGCGGGATCAGGCGAGACCCAGTACTTC | CSARNLAGSGETQYF | TRBJ2-5 | NA | TRBV20-1 | few
TGTGCCAGCAGCTTAGCTGACCGGGGAAGGGGGACCCAGTACTTC | CASSLADRGRGTQYF | TRBJ2-5 | NA | TRBV7-8 | few
TGCGCCAGCAGCTTGAGCACGAACACTGAAGCTTTCTTT | CASSLSTNTEAFF | TRBJ1-1 | NA | TRBV5-1 | few
TGTGCCAGCAGTTTATGGACTAGCGGGAGGGCCGGGAAGACCCAGTACTTC | CASSLWTSGRAGKTQYF | TRBJ2-5 | TRBD2 | TRBV12-3/TRBV12-4 | many
TGTGCCAGCAGCTTGGGAGAGGGGCGGCAAGAGACCCAGTACTTC | CASSLGEGRQETQYF | TRBJ2-5 | NA | TRBV5-5 | many
TGTGCCAGCAGCCTTCTAGTGAAGAATGAGCAGTTCTTC | CASSLLVKNEQFF | TRBJ2-1 | NA | TRBV14 | many
TGTGCCAGCAGTTTTTCCCAGGGCGTGGGCTACGAGCAGTACTTC | CASSFSQGVGYEQYF | TRBJ2-7 | NA | TRBV7-2 | NA
TGCAGTGCTCTCAGAAACCTCGGGGGGACCCAGTACTTC | CSALRNLGGTQYF | TRBJ2-5 | NA | TRBV20-1 | few
TGCAGTGCCCGTCCCCCGGCGGATCAGCCCCAGCATTTT | CSARPPADQPQHF | TRBJ1-5 | NA | TRBV20-1 | few
TGCGCCAGCAGGGGGGACAGAAAAGAGACCCAGTACTTC | CASRGDRKETQYF | TRBJ2-5 | TRBD1 | TRBV5-1 | many
TGTGCCAGCAGCCAGTACTGGAGGGTGGGCGAGCAGTACTTC | CASSQYWRVGEQYF | TRBJ2-7 | NA | TRBV7-9 | many
TGTGCCAGCAGCTTGGGAGGAGATGGCTACACCTTC | CASSLGGDGYTF | TRBJ1-2 | NA | TRBV7-9 | many
TGTGCCAGCAGCTTAAGCGGGGGGGCAGATACGCAGTATTTT | CASSLSGGADTQYF | TRBJ2-3 | TRBD2 | TRBV7-9 | medium-sized
TGTGCCAGCAGCTTAGGTGTAACGGGACAGGGGGATGATGAGCAGTTCTTC | CASSLGVTGQGDDEQFF | TRBJ2-1 | TRBD1 | TRBV7-9 | NA
TGCGCCAGCAGCACGGACAGGCCGCCCCTCCACTTT | CASSTDRPPLHF | TRBJ1-6 | TRBD1 | TRBV5-1 | NA
TGTGCCAGCAGCGTAGGGTCTAGCGGGAGGGCCGTGGATGAGCAGTTCTTC | CASSVGSSGRAVDEQFF | TRBJ2-1 | TRBD2 | TRBV9 | NA
TGTGCCAGCAGCTCAGGGGGCGGTCCTGGGGAGCAGTATTTC | CASSSGGGPGEQYF | TRBJ2-7 | TRBD1 | TRBV6-1 | few
TGTGCCTGGAGACCTTTCTCACTCGGCTCCTACAATGAGCAGTTCTTC | CAWRPFSLGSYNEQFF | TRBJ2-1 | NA | TRBV30 | few
TGTGCCAGCAGCCCCGGGATGGCCAGCTCACGCAATGAGCAGTTCTTC | CASSPGMASSRNEQFF | TRBJ2-1 | NA | TRBV7-9 | medium-sized
TGTGCCACCAGCAGGGAGGTATTCGTGACCGGGGAGCTGTTTTTT | CATSREVFVTGELFF | TRBJ2-2 | NA | TRBV15 | few
TGTGCCAGCAGCTTGTCCGGGGGTGTACTGAACACTGAAGCTTTCTTT | CASSLSGGVLNTEAFF | TRBJ1-1 | NA | TRBV5-4 | NA
TGTGCCAGCAGCGCCGGGACTCTCTCGTGGGATGAGCAGTTCTTC | CASSAGTLSWDEQFF | TRBJ2-1 | NA | TRBV7-2 | NA
TGTGCCAGCAGCTATTACGATGAGCAGTTCTTC | CASSYYDEQFF | TRBJ2-1 | NA | TRBV7-9 | NA
TGTGCCAGCAGTGTCCTAGGGGGCGCCGAGCAGTACTTC | CASSVLGGAEQYF | TRBJ2-7 | TRBD1 | TRBV6-1 | NA
TGCAGTGCTAGGCCACTCGACTTCCGCGGGGAGCTGTTTTTT | CSARPLDFRGELFF | TRBJ2-2 | NA | TRBV20-1 | NA
TGTGCCAGCAGACGTAGGAGGCCGGTTAACACTGAAGCTTTCTTT | CASRRRRPVNTEAFF | TRBJ1-1 | NA | TRBV6-1 | many
TGTGCCAGCAGCCCAATCACAGCAAACTATGGCTACACCTTC | CASSPITANYGYTF | TRBJ1-2 | NA | TRBV12-3/TRBV12-4 | many